Below are 19 T cell receptor beta chains sequenced from a single sample in a study of CD8 T cells in Susac syndrome. RNA in amounts of about 0.5 to 1 ug was reverse transcribed with random hexamers. MiXCR, run by TCRdb on the immunoSEQ multiplex PCR reads, gives a single entry per CDR3 protein. This table holds 80,000 or so distinct CDR3 sequences, roughly 91% found once. The sample consisted of CD4+ T cells from PBMCs. These receptors were obtained from a human donor with Susac syndrome.

The chain joins TRBV7-2 to TRBJ2-1, with D perhaps TRBD1 (6 bases). The germline V gene encodes CDR1 SGHTA and CDR2 FQGNSA. V shed 4 bases and J shed 2 bases, with 15 bases lying between them. The CDR3 sequence is 16 residues long. The CDR3 here is CASSSAGTTTYNEQFF. In DNA form, the CDR3 reads TGTGCCAGCAGCTCAGCCGGGACAACCACCTACAATGAGCAGTTCTTC.

The chain employs TRBV2 and TRBJ2-1; D remains unclear. Germline V CDR1 and CDR2: SNHLY, FYNNEI. V shed 2 bases and J shed 2 bases, with 7 bases lying between them. The length of the CDR3 is 14 residues. In nucleotides, the CDR3 is TGTGCCAGCAGTGAAAGGGTTGCCTACAATGAGCAGTTCTTC. The encoded protein is CASSERVAYNEQFF.

This clonotype was picked up one time. The chain has TRBV3-1 and TRBJ2-1; D might be TRBD2 (5 bases). Trimming stripped 1 base from V and 5 bases from J, with 21 bases between. CDR1 is LGHDT and CDR2 is YNNKEL in the germline V gene (reference sequence). This CDR3 is 18 amino acids long. The CDR3 region is CASSQASFRRWRNNEQFF. CDR3 sequence (DNA): TGTGCCAGCAGCCAAGCTTCTTTTCGGAGGTGGCGGAACAATGAGCAGTTCTTC.

This clonotype was recorded once. The rearrangement uses TRBV19 and TRBJ2-3; D gene unclear. CDR1 and CDR2 from the germline V gene are LNHDA and SQIVND (reference sequence). The CDR3 loop spans 11 amino acids. The V and J ends lost 3 bases and 6 bases respectively, with 4 bases between them. This chain's CDR3 is CASSIVDTQYF. CDR3 DNA sequence: TGTGCCAGTAGTATTGTGGATACGCAGTATTTT.

The chain links TRBV4-2 to TRBJ2-7; D is unclear. Trimming pared 0 bases from V and 7 bases from J, leaving 4 bases between. Germline V gene data show CDR1 as LGHNA and CDR2 as YNFKEQ. CDR3 size: 11 residues. The CDR3 loop is CASSQEAEQYF. For the CDR3, the DNA is TGTGCCAGCAGCCAAGAGGCAGAGCAGTACTTC.

V and J are TRBV5-1 and TRBJ2-7; D is unclear. CDR3 length: 13 amino acids. Germline-derived CDR1 and CDR2 are SGHRS and YFSETQ. The ends were cut back, 7 bases at V and 5 bases at J, with 16 bases in the middle. Here the CDR3 reads CASRRAATNEQYF. DNA of the CDR3: TGCGCCAGCCGCCGTGCAGCTACGAACGAGCAGTACTTC.

This clonotype appeared a single time. The chain is built from TRBV5-6 and TRBJ1-3; TRBD1 matches at 8 bases. The germline CDR1 and CDR2 sequences are SGHDT and YYEEEE. The V segment lost 5 bases and the J segment 9 bases; nucleotides outside the gene matches: 1. CDR3 length: 11 residues. The CDR3, as DNA: TGTGCCAGCAGTACAGGGGGCACCATATATTTT. Its translation: CASSTGGTIYF.

The chain is built from TRBV5-4 and TRBJ2-7; D remains ambiguous. The CDR3 length is 14 residues. Trimming removed 5 bases at V and 2 bases at J, with 14 bases between. CDR1 is SGHNT and CDR2 is YYREEE in the germline V gene (reference sequence). CDR3 in amino acids: CASRTERSAYEQYF. CDR3 DNA: TGTGCCAGCAGAACGGAGAGGAGTGCCTACGAGCAGTACTTC.

Only one count was recorded for this clonotype. The CDR3 here is CAWSNGGYDGYTF. The CDR3, as DNA: TGTGCCTGGAGTAATGGGGGCTACGATGGCTACACCTTC. V usage is TRBV30 and J usage is TRBJ1-2, with a weak D call TRBD1 (6 bases). Between the trimmed V and J ends, which lost 2 bases and 6 bases, there was a span of 13 bases. Germline V gene lookup returns CDR1 GTSNPN and CDR2 SVGIG (reference sequence). The CDR3 sequence is 13 residues long.

V and J are TRBV27 and TRBJ2-7, with D possibly called TRBD1 or TRBD2 (5 bases each). Germline-derived CDR1 and CDR2 are MNHEY and SMNVEV (reference sequence). Between the trimmed V and J ends, which lost 2 bases and 5 bases, there was a span of 16 bases. The CDR3 has 15 amino acids. The CDR3 sequence is CASSLNRDRFHEQYF. CDR3 DNA: TGTGCCAGCAGTTTAAACCGGGACCGTTTTCACGAGCAGTACTTC.

This chain connects TRBV4-1 to TRBJ2-1; tentative D call: TRBD2 (5 bases). Looked up from germline, CDR1 is MGHRA and CDR2 is YSYEKL. Trimming removed 1 base at V and 16 bases at J, with 17 bases between. The CDR3 spans 13 residues. CDR3 region: CASSQGEGAPIFF. In DNA, the CDR3 is TGCGCCAGCAGCCAAGGAGAGGGAGCCCCTATTTTCTTC.

The chain couples TRBV14 to TRBJ1-3, with D possibly matching TRBD1 (6 bases). The V gene's germline CDR1 is SGHDN and CDR2 FVKESK. V was trimmed by 4 bases and J by 1 base, leaving 29 bases between them. The length of the CDR3 is 21 residues. CDR3: CASSRENAGQGILSSGNTIYF. As DNA, the CDR3 is TGTGCCAGCAGCCGAGAAAACGCGGGCCAGGGGATCCTTTCTTCTGGAAACACCATATATTTT.

This clonotype came up once. The J gene is TRBJ2-7, the V gene TRBV29-1; TRBD2 aligns across 7 bases. CDR3 length: 12 amino acids. V dropped 5 bases and J dropped 2; count of bases not matched to a gene: 3. Germline V gene lookup returns CDR1 SQVTM and CDR2 ANQGSEA. CDR3 amino acids: CSVTGGTYEQYF. In DNA, the CDR3 is TGCAGCGTTACGGGGGGAACCTACGAGCAGTACTTC.

The chain is built from TRBV6-2 or TRBV6-3 and TRBJ2-1; D call uncertain. Germline lookup yields CDR1 MNHEY and CDR2 SVGEGT. V shed 6 bases and J shed 8 bases, with 8 bases lying between them. The CDR3 length is 11 residues. The CDR3 spells CASRLTHEQFF. The CDR3 bases are TGTGCCAGCAGACTAACCCATGAGCAGTTCTTC.

This chain links TRBV6-2 or TRBV6-3 with TRBJ1-5, with D hard to call. CDR1 and CDR2 from the germline V gene are MNHEY and SVGEGT. V shed 3 bases and J shed 1 base, with 7 bases lying between them. CDR3 length: 14 amino acids. This chain's CDR3 is CASSYGSSNQPQHF. CDR3 DNA: TGTGCCAGCAGTTATGGGAGCAGCAATCAGCCCCAGCATTTT.

The gene calls are TRBV9 and TRBJ1-4; D is possibly TRBD1 (6 bases). Trimming removed 4 bases at V and 4 bases at J, with 14 bases between. The CDR3 is 15 amino acids. Germline CDR1 is SGDLS and CDR2 is YYNGEE. CDR3 region: CASSPNWTDNEKLFF. For the CDR3, the DNA is TGTGCCAGCAGCCCCAATTGGACAGATAATGAAAAACTGTTTTTT.

The V call is TRBV3-1, the J call TRBJ2-3; TRBD2 matches 12 bases. Unmatched junction bases numbered 6, after V lost 0 bases and J lost 2 bases. The CDR3 loop spans 18 amino acids. In germline, CDR1 is LGHDT, CDR2 YNNKEL (reference sequence). The CDR3 spells CASSQDMTSGGTTDTQYF. Written as DNA, the CDR3 is TGTGCCAGCAGCCAAGATATGACTAGCGGGGGTACCACAGATACGCAGTATTTT.

V gene TRBV2 combines with J gene TRBJ2-1; D tentatively fits TRBD1 or TRBD2 (6 bases each). This CDR3 contains 17 residues. Trimming left V 5 bases short and J 4 bases short, with 21 bases between. Looked up from germline, CDR1 is SNHLY and CDR2 is FYNNEI. CDR3 in amino acids: CASSLRGRPSFYNEQFF. In DNA form, the CDR3 reads TGTGCCAGCAGTCTCCGGGGGCGCCCCTCCTTTTACAATGAGCAGTTCTTC.

V usage is TRBV10-3 and J usage is TRBJ2-5; no reliable D call. Germline V gene lookup returns CDR1 ENHRY and CDR2 SYGVKD. The CDR3 has 13 amino acids. V was trimmed by 4 bases and J by 4 bases, leaving 10 bases between them. The CDR3 reads CAISADVRETQYF. The CDR3 region has the DNA TGTGCCATCAGTGCCGACGTAAGAGAGACCCAGTACTTC.